The 32 T cell receptor beta chains listed next were all sequenced from one sample in a study of shared clonotypes between healthy human individuals. Sequencing was performed with immunoSEQ multiplex PCR; in TCRdb, only in-frame clones are kept and a portion is missing. The data hold roughly 720,000 clones, with roughly 91% observed a single time. Source material: memory CD8+ T cells from PBMCs. Subset specified: CD45RO+ cells pooled with CCR7-negative TemRA cells. The source of these receptors is a young man in good health. Some clones in this sample may be carry-over from other donors' samples.

The J gene is TRBJ2-7, the V gene TRBV19, with 7 bases identical to TRBD2. The CDR3 is made up of 13 amino acids. CDR1 is LNHDA, CDR2 SQIVND, per germline (reference sequence). J gave up 2 bases and V 10 bases, and 8 bases lay outside the gene matches. CDR3: CATSLRGAYEQYF. The CDR3 nucleotides read TGTGCCACCTCATTACGGGGGGCCTACGAGCAGTACTTC.

This clone appeared a few times. CDR3 coding DNA: TGCGCCAGCAGCTTGGCCCTGGGGGTAGAGACCCAGTACTTC. This gives the protein CASSLALGVETQYF. This chain links TRBV5-1 with TRBJ2-5; the D gene could be TRBD1 or TRBD2 (5 bases each). The germline CDR1 and CDR2 sequences are SGHRS and YFSETQ. The V end was cut by 0 bases, the J end by 4 bases, with 10 bases between. CDR3 length equals 14 residues. Filled out from reference TRBV5-1 and TRBJ2-5, the complete variable domain reads KAGVTQTPRYLIKTRGQQVTLSCSPISGHRSVSWYQQTPGQGLQFLFEYFSETQRNKGNFPGRFSGRQFSNSRSEMNVSTLELGDSALYLCASSLALGVETQYFGPGTRLLVL.

The J gene is TRBJ2-1, the V gene TRBV28; 9 bases are a match to TRBD1. The germline V gene has CDR1 MDHEN and CDR2 SYDVKM. V lost 2 bases, J lost 3 bases, and 5 bases stayed unmatched. CDR3 length: 16 amino acids. CDR3 nucleotide sequence: TGTGCCAGCAGTTTAGGAGGACAGGGGTTCTACAATGAGCAGTTCTTC. Translating it yields CASSLGGQGFYNEQFF.

V and J are TRBV19 and TRBJ2-3; TRBD1 matches 7 bases. V was pared by 9 bases and J by 0 bases, with 3 bases of the junction left unmatched. The CDR3 has 13 amino acids. Germline values: CDR1 LNHDA, CDR2 SQIVND (reference sequence). The CDR3 bases are TGTGCCAGCGGGGACAGTAGCACAGATACGCAGTATTTT. The encoded protein is CASGDSSTDTQYF.

The chain carries TRBV30 and TRBJ2-7; a weak D match, TRBD1 (6 bases). Trimming left V 3 bases short and J 7 bases short, with 16 bases between. The CDR3 totals 13 residues. CDR1 GTSNPN and CDR2 SVGIG come from the germline V gene (reference sequence). CDR3 in amino acids: CAWSQGFGREQYF. In DNA form, the CDR3 reads TGTGCCTGGAGCCAGGGGTTCGGTCGGGAGCAGTACTTC.

V is TRBV19 and J is TRBJ1-2; 11 bases agree with TRBD1. CDR3 size: 15 residues. V lost 5 bases to trimming and J lost 4 bases; unmatched junction nucleotides: 6. Germline V lookup: CDR1 LNHDA, CDR2 SQIVND (reference sequence). The CDR3 DNA sequence: TGTGCCAGTAGTCCGGGACAGGGGGGGATCTATGGCTACACCTTC. This codes for CASSPGQGGIYGYTF.

The V call is TRBV5-6, the J call TRBJ2-2, with 10 bases that match TRBD2. CDR3 length: 16 amino acids. Germline CDR1 is SGHDT and CDR2 is YYEEEE. J lost 4 bases, V lost 1 base, and 4 bases had no gene match. For the CDR3, the DNA is TGTGCCAGCAGCTTGTTAGCGGGAGGTGCCACCGGGGAGCTGTTTTTT. Translating it yields CASSLLAGGATGELFF.

The chain joins TRBV10-2 to TRBJ2-2, with D perhaps matching TRBD1 (6 bases). V lost 2 bases to trimming and J lost 9 bases, with 16 bases between them. The CDR3 totals 15 residues. Germline loops: CDR1 WSHSY, CDR2 SAAADI. CDR3 region: CASSEPPAQGWELFF. DNA for the CDR3: TGCGCCAGCAGTGAGCCGCCTGCTCAGGGGTGGGAGCTGTTTTTT.

This chain joins TRBV5-4 and TRBJ1-2; D remains unclear. Deletions cut 3 bases from V and 3 bases from J, with 9 bases between. Germline V gives CDR1 SGHNT, CDR2 YYREEE (reference sequence). This CDR3 has 13 residues. The CDR3 DNA is TGTGCCAGCAGCTATAACGCGGACTATGGCTACACCTTC. Its translation: CASSYNADYGYTF.

CDR3 protein: CASSGFGSTRTDTQYF. The CDR3 nucleotides read TGTGCCAGCAGCGGATTTGGGTCGACGAGGACAGATACGCAGTATTTT. The rearrangement uses TRBV9 and TRBJ2-3; no firm D call. The length of the CDR3 is 16 residues. Germline loops: CDR1 SGDLS, CDR2 YYNGEE. V lost 3 bases, J lost 3 bases, and 17 bases lay in between.

The rearrangement joins TRBV11-2 to TRBJ1-2, with D possibly matching TRBD1 (5 bases). Trimming took 5 bases from V and 5 from J, leaving 12 bases between them. The CDR3 is made up of 13 amino acids. Germline V lookup: CDR1 SGHAT, CDR2 FQNNGV. CDR3 loop: CASSTGPSYGYTF. DNA for the CDR3: TGTGCCAGCAGCACAGGTCCTTCGTATGGCTACACCTTC. The full variable domain, with the rest looked up from reference TRBV11-2 and TRBJ1-2, is EAGVAQSPRYKIIEKRQSVAFWCNPISGHATLYWYQQILGQGPKLLIQFQNNGVVDDSQLPKDRFSAERLKGVDSTLKIQPAKLEDSAVYLCASSTGPSYGYTFGSGTRLTVV.

In its sample, this clone was seen a few times. The chain recombines TRBV28 with TRBJ2-7, with D unclear. The length of the CDR3 is 12 residues. Germline V gene data show CDR1 as MDHEN and CDR2 as SYDVKM. V shed 2 bases and J shed 2 bases, with 4 bases lying between them. The CDR3 region has the DNA TGTGCCAGCAGTTTAAAGACCTACGAGCAGTACTTC. Residues: CASSLKTYEQYF.

The chain uses TRBV21-1 and TRBJ2-7; no check of the table's D call, TRBD1, against the DNA was made. TRBV21-1 is shown as a pseudogene. The CDR3 runs to 16 residues. The CDR3 bases are TGTGCCAGCAGCACTCCCGGGACAGGGGCCACCCACGAGCAGTACTTC. Protein sequence: CASSTPGTGATHEQYF.

This clone was recorded only once. The CDR3 loop reads CASSPGGSNQPQHF. The CDR3 coding sequence is TGTGCCAGCAGCCCAGGGGGTAGCAATCAGCCCCAGCATTTT. The chain combines TRBV2 with TRBJ1-5; 7 nucleotides align to TRBD1. This CDR3 contains 14 residues. Unmatched junction bases numbered 2, after V lost 6 bases and J lost 0 bases. Germline V gene data show CDR1 as SNHLY and CDR2 as FYNNEI.

This sequence joins TRBV7-2 and TRBJ2-3; D remains unclear. V was trimmed by 2 bases and J by 3 bases, leaving 9 bases between them. The germline CDR1 and CDR2 sequences are SGHTA and FQGNSA. This CDR3 is built from 14 residues. The CDR3 spells CASSLFPDTDTQYF. DNA for the CDR3: TGTGCCAGCAGCTTATTCCCAGATACAGATACGCAGTATTTT.

CDR3: CSVTPGTYEQYF. The CDR3, as DNA: TGCAGCGTCACGCCCGGGACCTACGAGCAGTACTTC. The chain carries TRBV29-1 and TRBJ2-5; possibly TRBD2 for D (5 bases). The DNA end favors TRBJ2-7, so the J call may be wrong. CDR3 length equals 12 residues. CDR1 is SQVTM and CDR2 is ANQGSEA in the germline V gene.

J is TRBJ2-1 and V is TRBV27; D is uncertain. The CDR3 length is 14 residues. Germline CDR1 is MNHEY and CDR2 is SMNVEV (reference sequence). Trimming left V 2 bases short and J 0 bases short, with 5 bases between. The CDR3 bases are TGTGCCAGCAGTTTAGCGGTCTCCTACAATGAGCAGTTCTTC. Translating gives CASSLAVSYNEQFF.

V is TRBV19 and J is TRBJ2-3, with 11 bases matching TRBD2. CDR1 is LNHDA, CDR2 SQIVND, per germline (reference sequence). The CDR3 is made up of 19 amino acids. The V segment lost 4 bases and the J segment 2 bases; nucleotides outside the gene matches: 14. CDR3 region: CASSSFSIGLAGDTDTQYF. The DNA for the CDR3 is TGTGCCAGTAGTAGCTTTAGTATTGGACTAGCGGGCGACACAGATACGCAGTATTTT.

The chain links TRBV7-6 to TRBJ2-7; 7 nucleotides agree with TRBD2. The CDR3 runs to 15 residues. J gave up 2 bases and V 4 bases, and 8 bases lay outside the gene matches. The germline V gene has CDR1 SGHVS and CDR2 FNYEAQ. The CDR3: CASSSGGRGTYEQYF. As DNA, the CDR3 is TGTGCCAGCAGCTCCGGAGGGAGGGGAACCTACGAGCAGTACTTC.

The chain has TRBV19 and TRBJ2-1; D uncertain. Between the trimmed V and J ends, which lost 6 bases and 0 bases, there was a span of 6 bases. Germline V gene data show CDR1 as LNHDA and CDR2 as SQIVND (reference sequence). The CDR3 covers 13 residues. CDR3 region: CASSQSSYNEQFF. The CDR3 nucleotides are TGTGCCAGTAGCCAGAGCTCCTACAATGAGCAGTTCTTC.

This clone appeared a few times. The V gene is TRBV5-1, the J gene TRBJ2-7; D gene uncertain. Trimming removed 0 bases at V and 3 bases at J, with 10 bases between. Germline V gene lookup returns CDR1 SGHRS and CDR2 YFSETQ. The CDR3 contains 14 residues. The CDR3 loop is CASSLGPSLYEQYF. The DNA for the CDR3 is TGCGCCAGCAGCTTGGGACCCTCCCTCTACGAGCAGTACTTC.

The chain has TRBV9 and TRBJ2-1, with 7 bases matching TRBD2. CDR3 size: 14 residues. Losses at the gene ends were 1 base for V and 7 bases for J; bases not matched to a gene: 5. Per the germline V gene, CDR1 is SGDLS and CDR2 is YYNGEE. CDR3 sequence: CASSVFSSGNEQFF. The CDR3 DNA sequence: TGTGCCAGCAGCGTATTCTCTAGCGGAAATGAGCAGTTCTTC.

V and J are TRBV27 and TRBJ2-7, with D uncertain. The CDR3 has 12 amino acids. CDR1 is MNHEY and CDR2 is SMNVEV in the germline V gene (reference sequence). Trimming removed 1 base from V and 4 bases from J, with 5 bases in between. As DNA, the CDR3 is TGTGCCAGCAGTTTATATGGATACGAGCAGTACTTC. Residues: CASSLYGYEQYF.

The rearrangement uses TRBV7-8 and TRBJ2-7, with 8 bases identical to TRBD1. Losses at the gene ends were 1 base for V and 1 base for J; bases not matched to a gene: 9. This CDR3 has 17 amino acids. The germline CDR1 and CDR2 sequences are SGHVS and FQNEAQ. CDR3: CASSLGRQGRSSYEQYF. The CDR3 nucleotides read TGTGCCAGCAGCTTAGGGAGACAGGGGCGGTCGTCCTACGAGCAGTACTTC.

The chain links TRBV4-2 to TRBJ1-1, with D hard to call. CDR3 length: 15 residues. CDR1 and CDR2 from the germline V gene are LGHNA and YNFKEQ. Trimming shortened V by 0 bases and J by 1 base, and 9 bases separated the two germline ends. In nucleotides, the CDR3 is TGTGCCAGCAGCCAAGATCTAGACTCGAACACTGAAGCTTTCTTT. Residues: CASSQDLDSNTEAFF.

The chain is built from TRBV5-1 and TRBJ2-1, with 8 bases aligning to TRBD2. V was pared by 2 bases and J by 6 bases, with 7 bases of the junction left unmatched. This CDR3 has 15 residues. Germline values: CDR1 SGHRS, CDR2 YFSETQ. The CDR3 bases are TGCGCCAGCAGCTTTACTAGCGGCCCGTCCAATGAGCAGTTCTTC. Its protein product is CASSFTSGPSNEQFF.

The J gene is TRBJ1-1, the V gene TRBV27, with D possibly being TRBD1 (6 bases). Germline CDR1 reads MNHEY; CDR2 reads SMNVEV (reference sequence). The CDR3 consists of 14 residues. Between the trimmed V and J ends, which lost 9 bases and 4 bases, there was a span of 18 bases. The CDR3 DNA is TGTGCCAGTCGAATACAGGGACTAACCACTGAAGCTTTCTTT. It encodes CASRIQGLTTEAFF.

The chain combines TRBV5-6 with TRBJ1-1, with D possibly TRBD1 on 5 matching bases. The CDR3 extends over 12 amino acids. The V gene lost 5 bases and the J gene lost 5 bases, with 10 bases spanning the gap. CDR1 is SGHDT and CDR2 is YYEEEE in the germline V gene. CDR3 region: CASSSGWTEAFF. As DNA, the CDR3 is TGTGCCAGCAGTTCAGGGTGGACTGAAGCTTTCTTT.

Details on this clone: This sample includes further DNA sequences coding for the same CDR3. This CDR3 is CASSPDMNTEAFF. CDR3 DNA: TGTGCCAGCAGTCCAGACATGAACACTGAAGCTTTCTTT. V is TRBV7-9 and J is TRBJ1-1, with D hard to call. The germline V gene encodes CDR1 SEHNR and CDR2 FQNEAQ (reference sequence). The CDR3 has 13 residues. The V and J ends lost 6 bases and 0 bases respectively, with 8 bases between them.

This chain uses TRBV4-2 with TRBJ2-1; D is unresolved. The ends were cut back, 3 bases at V and 0 bases at J, with 9 bases in the middle. There are 15 residues in the CDR3. Germline lookup yields CDR1 LGHNA and CDR2 YNFKEQ. The CDR3 sequence is CASSHKPSSYNEQFF. The DNA of the CDR3 is TGTGCCAGCAGCCATAAGCCAAGCTCCTACAATGAGCAGTTCTTC.

V is TRBV7-9 and J is TRBJ2-2; 10 bases line up with TRBD2. This CDR3 has 16 residues. Germline assignment: CDR1 SEHNR and CDR2 FQNEAQ (reference sequence). Unmatched junction bases numbered 9, after V lost 5 bases and J lost 6 bases. The CDR3 nucleotides read TGTGCCAGCAGCCCACCCGGGACTAGCGTCTCCGGGGAGCTGTTTTTT. This translates into CASSPPGTSVSGELFF.

This clone was picked up one time. This rearrangement joins TRBV13 to TRBJ1-6; 10 bases align to TRBD1. Germline CDR1 is PRHDT and CDR2 is FYEKMQ (reference sequence). This CDR3 is 15 amino acids long. V lost 5 bases and J lost 8; bases outside the gene matches: 6. CDR3 DNA: TGTGCCAGCAGCGGGACAGGGGTTTTGGATTCACCCCTCCACTTT. It is translated as CASSGTGVLDSPLHF.